Here is one TCR beta chain with its context. Its antigen is not identified. These data originate in a study of identifying expanded T cells in peripheral blood. Notes on the study in general: Variance in clone template counts between two-week samples significantly increased with total template count across all healthy donors. Differentially abundant clones: roughly 1.2 between replicates, about 15 at around 15 days, less than 20 at four.

CDR3 length equals 18 residues. CDR1 is SGHAT, CDR2 FQNNGV, per germline. With V trimmed by 0 bases and J by 0 bases, 8 bases remained unmatched. Libraries were prepared by immunoSEQ multiplex PCR; TCRdb keeps only in-frame clonotypes and omits some of them. The sample records 45,000 to 75,000 clones, approximately 80% being singletons. The genes are TRBV11-2 and TRBJ2-3; 8 positions agree with TRBD1. Sequenced sample: blood. The clonotype originates from a person between 18 and 75 years old in good health. The CDR3 region is CASSLDGTGGSSTDTQYF. DNA for the CDR3: TGTGCCAGCAGCTTAGACGGAACAGGGGGATCAAGCACAGATACGCAGTATTTT.